Listed below are T cell receptor beta chains from one sample, sequenced in a study of PD-1 blockade in classical Hodgkin lymphoma. Method: immunoSEQ multiplex PCR; TCRdb's copy keeps in-frame clones and lacks some. The sample records tens of thousands of clones, about 85% being singletons. The sequences come from CD4+ T cells from blood, collected before the fourth cycle of nivolumab. The receptors derive from a human donor with classical Hodgkin lymphoma. Both conserved end residues are part of each CDR3. D genes are given only for firm matches. Expanded clones are given a class, and other clones once, few, many or no size at all.

v_gene	abundance	j_gene	d_gene	len	CDR3nt	CDR3aa
TRBV4-1	NA	TRBJ1-2	NA	12	TGCGCCAGCAGCCAAGATCGGTGGGGCTACACCTTC	CASSQDRWGYTF
TRBV2	NA	TRBJ1-5	NA	14	TGTGCCAGCAGTGTGGAACAGGGTGGTCAGCCCCAGCATTTT	CASSVEQGGQPQHF
TRBV6-5	NA	TRBJ1-1	NA	14	TGTGCCAGCAGTTACCTACAGGGGAACACTGAAGCTTTCTTT	CASSYLQGNTEAFF
TRBV28	NA	TRBJ2-7	NA	14	TGTGCCAGCAGGAGGAGGAATACTAACTACGAGCAGTACTTC	CASRRRNTNYEQYF
TRBV30	NA	TRBJ2-3	TRBD2	15	TGTGCCTGGAGTCGGCTAGCGGGAGGGCCAGATACGCAGTATTTT	CAWSRLAGGPDTQYF
TRBV10-3	NA	TRBJ2-7	NA	15	TGTGCCATCAGGTCCCGGGAAGGGGGTTCCTACGAGCAGTACTTC	CAIRSREGGSYEQYF
TRBV6-6	NA	TRBJ1-5	NA	14	TGTGCCAGCAGGCAGGGTGCGGGTGATCAGCCCCAGCATTTT	CASRQGAGDQPQHF
TRBV4-1	NA	TRBJ2-7	TRBD2	17	TGCGCCAGCAGCCAAGAGGGACTAGCGGGAACCGACGGCGAGCAGTACTTC	CASSQEGLAGTDGEQYF
TRBV28	NA	TRBJ1-2	NA	15	TGTGCCAGCAGCCGGACCTCTCCCTCGACAGGCCGGGCCACCTTC	CASSRTSPSTGRATF
TRBV5-1	NA	TRBJ2-3	NA	16	TGCGCCAGCAGCTTGGCCATAGTCAACAGACGAGATACGCAGTATTTT	CASSLAIVNRRDTQYF
TRBV10-1	NA	TRBJ2-7	NA	16	TGCGCCAGCAGTGAGTATACGGACACCGGCTCCTACGAGCAGTACTTC	CASSEYTDTGSYEQYF
TRBV19	NA	TRBJ2-7	TRBD1	15	TGTGCCAGTAGTATATCCGGGACAGGAGCCTACGAGCAGTACTTC	CASSISGTGAYEQYF
TRBV27	NA	TRBJ1-6	NA	15	TGTGCCAGCAAGGGCACGAGCTCCTATAATTCACCCCTCCACTTT	CASKGTSSYNSPLHF
TRBV6-5	NA	TRBJ1-2	NA	14	TGTGCCAGCAGGAGAACACAGGGATTCTATGGCTACACCTTC	CASRRTQGFYGYTF
TRBV28	NA	TRBJ1-2	NA	13	TGTGCCAGCAGTTTAGTGGGAGGTAAAAGCTACACCTTC	CASSLVGGKSYTF
TRBV6-6	NA	TRBJ1-5	NA	16	TGTGCCAGCAGTTACCGATCGGAGGGAGGCAATCAGCCCCAGCATTTT	CASSYRSEGGNQPQHF
TRBV30	NA	TRBJ2-6	NA	17	TGTGCCTGGAGTGTAGCCAGGGTAAGGTCTGGGGCCAACGTCCTGACTTTC	CAWSVARVRSGANVLTF
TRBV20-1	NA	TRBJ1-2	NA	11	TGCAGTGCTAGCCATAACTATGGCTACACCTTC	CSASHNYGYTF
TRBV7-9	NA	TRBJ2-2	NA	15	TGTGCCAGCAGCTTTGTACAGGGCCCCACCGGGGAGCTGTTTTTT	CASSFVQGPTGELFF
TRBV6-6	NA	TRBJ1-2	NA	12	TGTGCCAGCAGTTACTACAGGGATGGCTACACCTTC	CASSYYRDGYTF
TRBV6-5	few	TRBJ2-7	NA	11	TGTGCCAGCAGTCAAAGGTCTGAGCAGTACTTC	CASSQRSEQYF
TRBV11-2	NA	TRBJ2-1	NA	17	TGTGCCAGCAGCGTAGGGACGGGACGGGCCTCCTACAATGAGCAGTTCTTC	CASSVGTGRASYNEQFF
TRBV4-2	NA	TRBJ2-2	NA	16	TGTGCCAGCAGCCATTTAAGTTCCCCGAACACCGGGGAGCTGTTTTTT	CASSHLSSPNTGELFF
TRBV5-1	NA	TRBJ1-4	TRBD1	17	TGCGCCAGCAGCACTGGACAGGGGTCGACAACTAATGAAAAACTGTTTTTT	CASSTGQGSTTNEKLFF
TRBV29-1	NA	TRBJ1-1	NA	14	TGCAGCGTCAGAGTGTCTGGGGGTGGGACTGAAGCTTTCTTT	CSVRVSGGGTEAFF
TRBV29-1	NA	TRBJ1-1	NA	15	TGCAGCGTTGATCGCAACCCGGCGTGGGGTATTGAAGCTTTCTTT	CSVDRNPAWGIEAFF
TRBV6-5	NA	TRBJ2-7	TRBD1	14	TGTGCCAGCAGCCAGGGACAGGGGGCAGAAGAGCAGTACTTC	CASSQGQGAEEQYF
TRBV11-1	NA	TRBJ2-2	NA	17	TGTGCCAGCAGCTTTACTCCGGCCCTAGGAGAGGCCGGGGAGCTGTTTTTT	CASSFTPALGEAGELFF
TRBV15	few	TRBJ1-1	NA	16	TGTGCCACCAGCAGAGCGACCGGGACACCAAACACTGAAGCTTTCTTT	CATSRATGTPNTEAFF
TRBV30	few	TRBJ1-3	TRBD1	16	TGTGCCTGGAGTTTGACAGGGAGGTCCTCTGGAAACACCATATATTTT	CAWSLTGRSSGNTIYF
TRBV28	NA	TRBJ2-2	NA	13	TGTGCCAGCAGGTTCCAGGGAACCGGGGAGCTGTTTTTT	CASRFQGTGELFF
TRBV15	NA	TRBJ1-3	NA	17	TGTGCCACCAGCAGAGATTGGTTACGGACCTCTGGAAACACCATATATTTT	CATSRDWLRTSGNTIYF
TRBV19	NA	TRBJ2-3	NA	15	TGTGCCAGTAGTCCCCGACTTACTAGCACAGATACGCAGTATTTT	CASSPRLTSTDTQYF
TRBV10-3	NA	TRBJ1-1	NA	15	TGTGCCATCAGTGACAGGGTATTGGTGAACACTGAAGCTTTCTTT	CAISDRVLVNTEAFF
TRBV2	NA	TRBJ2-7	NA	14	TGTGCCAGCAGTGAAGAGGCGACAGACCTTACCTGGGACTTC	CASSEEATDLTWDF
TRBV7-2	NA	TRBJ2-3	NA	14	TGTGCCAGCAGCTTCGGCGGACCCACAGATACGCAGTATTTT	CASSFGGPTDTQYF
TRBV28	NA	TRBJ1-1	NA	14	TGTGCCAGCAGTCTAAGTTTGGGGAACACTGAAGCTTTCTTT	CASSLSLGNTEAFF
TRBV7-6	NA	TRBJ2-7	TRBD1	15	TGTGCCAGCAGCCCAGACAGGGCGAAACCCTACGAGCAGTACTTC	CASSPDRAKPYEQYF
TRBV28	NA	TRBJ1-3	NA	12	TGTGCCAGCAGTTTAATGGTTGGGACCATATATTTT	CASSLMVGTIYF
TRBV19	once	TRBJ1-1	NA	16	TGTGCCAGTAGTAAGACCGGGGACCCCGGGGGCACTGAAGCTTTCTTT	CASSKTGDPGGTEAFF